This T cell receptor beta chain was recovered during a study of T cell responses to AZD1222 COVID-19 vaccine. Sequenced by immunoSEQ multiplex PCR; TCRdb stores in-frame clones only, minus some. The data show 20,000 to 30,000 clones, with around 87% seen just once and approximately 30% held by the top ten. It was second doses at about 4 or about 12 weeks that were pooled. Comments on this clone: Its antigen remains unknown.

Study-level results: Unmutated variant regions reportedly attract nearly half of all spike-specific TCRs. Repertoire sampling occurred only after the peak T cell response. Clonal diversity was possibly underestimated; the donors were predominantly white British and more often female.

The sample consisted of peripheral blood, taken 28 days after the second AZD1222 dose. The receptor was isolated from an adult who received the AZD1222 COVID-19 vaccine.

The chain's CDR3 is CASSVGGGLGSGANVLTF. CDR3 DNA: TGTGCCAGCAGCGTAGGGGGCGGACTGGGCTCTGGGGCCAACGTCCTGACTTTC. The V gene is TRBV9, the J gene TRBJ2-6; D might be TRBD1 or TRBD2, each matching 5 bases. Germline CDR1 reads SGDLS; CDR2 reads YYNGEE. V was pared by 0 bases and J by 0 bases, with 13 bases between. This CDR3 spans 18 amino acids.